These T cell receptor beta chains were read from a single sample in a study of blood T cell repertoires in COVID-19. Only in-frame clones appear in the TCRdb table, and some are missing; sequencing was by immunoSEQ multiplex PCR. This repertoire shows 290,000 or so clones, 85% found once; its top ten account for 5.1%. Input material: peripheral blood. All receptors come from a man in his fifties or sixties with active or convalescent COVID-19. CDR3s include the opening cysteine and the closing phenylalanine or tryptophan.

>TRBV27
CASSLGGSSGETQYF
>TRBV6-4
CASSDSGPAFYGYTF
>TRBV30
CAWSLQGEETQYF
>TRBV7-3
CASSLLPTSQYAGELFF
>TRBV29-1
CSGTGEGKETQYF
>TRBV7-2
CASSPQGNINYGYTF
>TRBV10-1
CAREVRGYGYTF
>TRBV3-1/TRBV3-2
CASSQPDRGVTQYF
>TRBV24-1
CATSDKSGLAEEGEQFF
>TRBV3-1/TRBV3-2
CASSPTGGSEAFF
>TRBV4-2
CASSLDDRGNGYTF
>TRBV2
CASRTDQETQYF
>TRBV9
CASTRAPGVGEQYF
>TRBV7-7
CASSRLGAGEETQYF
>TRBV5-1
CASSLEYTGSSGNTIYF
>TRBV20-1
CSAIDRGRNTEAFF
>TRBV6-6
CASSYSRADTQYF
>TRBV6-6
CASSYSRTATNYGYTF
>TRBV5-1
CASSLGQSNYGYTF
>TRBV4-2
CASSQESGGNQPQHF